These T cell receptor beta chains were read from a single sample in a study of shared clonotypes between healthy human individuals. TCRdb's copy holds only in-frame clones and misses some; the assay was immunoSEQ multiplex PCR. The sample gives about 1 million clones, 70% to 80% of which show up once; approximately 1.5% is in the top ten. Source material: memory CD4+ T cells sorted from blood. The source is a man between 18 and 35 years old in good health. Each CDR3 is given with its conserved first and last residue. The D gene is left open where the match is weak. Only part of the rows carry a size: once, few, many, or a class if the clone is expanded.

D gene: .
J gene: TRBJ1-4
V gene: TRBV27
clone size: .
CDR3 protein: CASSLALPGDWGKLFF
CDR3 DNA: TGTGCCAGCAGTTTGGCCCTACCGGGAGACTGGGGAAAACTGTTTTTT

D gene: TRBD1
J gene: TRBJ2-2
V gene: TRBV6-5
clone size: .
CDR3 protein: CASSLDRGQYPGELFF
CDR3 DNA: TGTGCCAGCAGTTTGGACAGGGGGCAGTATCCCGGGGAGCTGTTTTTT

D gene: TRBD1
J gene: TRBJ2-1
V gene: TRBV2
clone size: once
CDR3 protein: CASSTLTGYNEQFF
CDR3 DNA: TGTGCCAGCAGTACGTTGACAGGGTACAATGAGCAGTTCTTC

D gene: TRBD2
J gene: TRBJ2-3
V gene: TRBV11-3
clone size: .
CDR3 protein: CASSLGGAGRTDTQYF
CDR3 DNA: TGTGCCAGCAGCTTAGGAGGAGCGGGACGAACAGATACGCAGTATTTT

D gene: .
J gene: TRBJ2-6
V gene: TRBV7-6
clone size: once
CDR3 protein: CASSPQGLGANVLTF
CDR3 DNA: TGTGCCAGCAGCCCCCAGGGTCTGGGGGCCAACGTCCTGACTTTC

D gene: .
J gene: TRBJ2-5
V gene: TRBV11-3
clone size: .
CDR3 protein: CASSSVGSPQETQYF
CDR3 DNA: TGTGCCAGCAGCTCGGTTGGCAGTCCCCAAGAGACCCAGTACTTC

D gene: .
J gene: TRBJ2-7
V gene: TRBV6-1
clone size: .
CDR3 protein: CASSWGGEPYEQYF
CDR3 DNA: TGTGCCAGCAGCTGGGGCGGGGAGCCTTACGAGCAGTACTTC

D gene: .
J gene: TRBJ2-3
V gene: TRBV5-1
clone size: few
CDR3 protein: CASHPGYKGDTQYF
CDR3 DNA: TGCGCCAGCCACCCTGGGTACAAGGGTGATACGCAGTATTTT

D gene: TRBD2
J gene: TRBJ2-2
V gene: TRBV4-1
clone size: once
CDR3 protein: CASSQEGTSGTTSTGELFF
CDR3 DNA: TGCGCCAGCAGCCAAGAAGGGACTAGCGGGACCACTAGCACCGGGGAGCTGTTTTTT

D gene: .
J gene: TRBJ1-5
V gene: TRBV19
clone size: few
CDR3 protein: CASRPLGQPQHF
CDR3 DNA: TGTGCCAGTAGGCCCTTGGGGCAGCCCCAGCATTTT

D gene: TRBD1
J gene: TRBJ2-7
V gene: TRBV11-2
clone size: .
CDR3 protein: CASSLGPGQYFSYEQYF
CDR3 DNA: TGTGCCAGCAGCTTAGGTCCGGGACAGTATTTCTCCTACGAGCAGTACTTC

D gene: .
J gene: TRBJ2-7
V gene: TRBV10-3
clone size: .
CDR3 protein: CAISESAPYEQYF
CDR3 DNA: TGTGCCATCAGTGAGTCGGCACCGTACGAGCAGTACTTC

D gene: .
J gene: TRBJ1-2
V gene: TRBV28
clone size: .
CDR3 protein: CASSLSPGGRGYTF
CDR3 DNA: TGTGCCAGCAGTTTAAGTCCGGGGGGGCGAGGCTACACCTTC

D gene: .
J gene: TRBJ2-3
V gene: TRBV29-1
clone size: .
CDR3 protein: CSAVPQGNTQYF
CDR3 DNA: TGCAGCGCCGTCCCACAGGGAAATACGCAGTATTTT

D gene: .
J gene: TRBJ1-3
V gene: TRBV7-6
clone size: .
CDR3 protein: CASSPPPAGAGLNTIYF
CDR3 DNA: TGTGCCAGCAGCCCCCCCCCTGCAGGGGCTGGATTAAACACCATATATTTT

D gene: .
J gene: TRBJ1-6
V gene: TRBV30
clone size: .
CDR3 protein: CAWSVIGGNSPLHF
CDR3 DNA: TGTGCCTGGAGTGTAATTGGGGGAAATTCACCCCTCCACTTT

D gene: TRBD1
J gene: TRBJ1-4
V gene: TRBV7-9
clone size: .
CDR3 protein: CASSLKGARNEKLFF
CDR3 DNA: TGTGCCAGCAGCTTAAAGGGGGCGCGGAATGAAAAACTGTTTTTT

D gene: .
J gene: TRBJ2-2
V gene: TRBV10-3
clone size: few
CDR3 protein: CAISDQENTGELFF
CDR3 DNA: TGTGCCATCAGTGATCAGGAGAACACCGGGGAGCTGTTTTTT

D gene: .
J gene: TRBJ2-2
V gene: TRBV30
clone size: few
CDR3 protein: CAWSVHRGARNTGELFF
CDR3 DNA: TGTGCCTGGAGTGTACATCGCGGCGCTAGGAACACCGGGGAGCTGTTTTTT

D gene: TRBD1
J gene: TRBJ1-1
V gene: TRBV5-4
clone size: .
CDR3 protein: CASSSLGTVNTEAFF
CDR3 DNA: TGTGCCAGCAGCTCGCTTGGGACAGTCAACACTGAAGCTTTCTTT

D gene: .
J gene: TRBJ2-7
V gene: TRBV11-2
clone size: .
CDR3 protein: CASSLGGVYEQYF
CDR3 DNA: TGTGCCAGCAGCTTAGGGGGAGTCTACGAGCAGTACTTC

D gene: TRBD2
J gene: TRBJ2-1
V gene: TRBV7-9
clone size: .
CDR3 protein: CASTPGASGTGSYNEQFF
CDR3 DNA: TGTGCCAGCACCCCTGGGGCTAGCGGGACGGGATCCTACAATGAGCAGTTCTTC

D gene: TRBD1
J gene: TRBJ2-7
V gene: TRBV11-2
clone size: .
CDR3 protein: CASSSTRDRDEQYF
CDR3 DNA: TGTGCCAGCAGCTCAACCCGGGACAGGGACGAGCAGTACTTC

D gene: .
J gene: TRBJ2-5
V gene: TRBV27
clone size: .
CDR3 protein: CASSLMATGETQYF
CDR3 DNA: TGTGCCAGCAGTTTAATGGCTACAGGAGAGACCCAGTACTTC

D gene: TRBD1
J gene: TRBJ1-1
V gene: TRBV7-3
clone size: .
CDR3 protein: CASSPTGGMNTEAFF
CDR3 DNA: TGTGCCAGCAGCCCGACAGGGGGCATGAACACTGAAGCTTTCTTT

D gene: .
J gene: TRBJ2-5
V gene: TRBV5-1
clone size: .
CDR3 protein: CASSFPTETQYF
CDR3 DNA: TGCGCCAGCAGCTTCCCCACTGAGACCCAGTACTTC

D gene: .
J gene: TRBJ2-5
V gene: TRBV5-8
clone size: .
CDR3 protein: CASSFWGQETQYF
CDR3 DNA: TGTGCCAGCAGCTTCTGGGGGCAAGAGACCCAGTACTTC

D gene: .
J gene: TRBJ1-2
V gene: TRBV5-6
clone size: .
CDR3 protein: CASSLLRTRTNYGYTF
CDR3 DNA: TGTGCCAGCAGCTTGCTTAGGACGCGGACTAACTATGGCTACACCTTC